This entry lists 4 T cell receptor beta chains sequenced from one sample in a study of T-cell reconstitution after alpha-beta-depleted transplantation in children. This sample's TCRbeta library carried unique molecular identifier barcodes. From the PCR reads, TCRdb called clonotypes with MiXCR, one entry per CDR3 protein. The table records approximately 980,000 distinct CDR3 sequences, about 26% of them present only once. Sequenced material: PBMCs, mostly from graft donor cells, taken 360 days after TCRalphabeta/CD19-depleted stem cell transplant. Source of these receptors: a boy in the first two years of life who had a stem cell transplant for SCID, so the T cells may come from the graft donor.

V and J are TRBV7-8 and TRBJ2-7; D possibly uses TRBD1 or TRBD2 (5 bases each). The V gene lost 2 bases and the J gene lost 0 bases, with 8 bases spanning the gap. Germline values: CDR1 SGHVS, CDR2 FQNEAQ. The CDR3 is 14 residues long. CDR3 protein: CASSLNGASYEQYF. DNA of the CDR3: TGTGCCAGCAGCTTAAACGGGGCCTCCTACGAGCAGTACTTC.

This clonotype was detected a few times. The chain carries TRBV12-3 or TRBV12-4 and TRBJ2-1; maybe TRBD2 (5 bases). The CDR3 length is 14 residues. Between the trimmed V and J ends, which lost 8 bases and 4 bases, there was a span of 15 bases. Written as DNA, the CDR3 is TGTGCCAGCGGATGGTCGGGGAAATACAATGAGCAGTTCTTC. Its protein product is CASGWSGKYNEQFF.

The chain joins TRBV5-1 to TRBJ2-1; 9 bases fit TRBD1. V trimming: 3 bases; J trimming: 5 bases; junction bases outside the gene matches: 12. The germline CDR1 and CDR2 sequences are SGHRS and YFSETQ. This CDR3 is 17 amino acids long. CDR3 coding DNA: TGCGCCAGCAGCTCCGGGACAGGGTGGAGGCTTAACAATGAGCAGTTCTTC. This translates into CASSSGTGWRLNNEQFF.

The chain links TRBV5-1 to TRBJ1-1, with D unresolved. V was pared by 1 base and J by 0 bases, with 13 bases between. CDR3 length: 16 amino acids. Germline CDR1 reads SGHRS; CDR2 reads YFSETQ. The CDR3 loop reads CASSLRSGWLNTEAFF. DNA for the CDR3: TGCGCCAGCAGCTTGCGGTCGGGATGGCTGAACACTGAAGCTTTCTTT. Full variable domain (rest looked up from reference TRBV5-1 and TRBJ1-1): KAGVTQTPRYLIKTRGQQVTLSCSPISGHRSVSWYQQTPGQGLQFLFEYFSETQRNKGNFPGRFSGRQFSNSRSEMNVSTLELGDSALYLCASSLRSGWLNTEAFFGQGTRLTVV.